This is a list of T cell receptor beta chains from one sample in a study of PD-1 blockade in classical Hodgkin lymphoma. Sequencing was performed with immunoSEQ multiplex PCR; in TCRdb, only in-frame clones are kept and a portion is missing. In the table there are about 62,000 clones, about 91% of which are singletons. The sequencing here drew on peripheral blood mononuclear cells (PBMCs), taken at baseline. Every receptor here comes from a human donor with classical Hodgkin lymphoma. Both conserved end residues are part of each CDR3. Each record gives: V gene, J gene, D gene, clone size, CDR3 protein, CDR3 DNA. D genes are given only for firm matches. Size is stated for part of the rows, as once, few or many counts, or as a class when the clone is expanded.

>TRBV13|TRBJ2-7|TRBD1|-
CASSLSYGQGAREQYF
TGTGCCAGCAGCTTAAGTTATGGACAGGGGGCACGAGAGCAGTACTTC
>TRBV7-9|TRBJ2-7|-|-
CASVAPDRTYEQYF
TGTGCCAGCGTTGCGCCGGATAGGACCTACGAGCAGTACTTC
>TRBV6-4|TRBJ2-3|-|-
CASSGGTSTDTQYF
TGTGCCAGCAGTGGGGGGACTAGCACAGATACGCAGTATTTT
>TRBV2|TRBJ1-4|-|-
CASSESRDINEKLFF
TGTGCCAGCAGTGAATCCCGGGACATTAATGAAAAACTGTTTTTT
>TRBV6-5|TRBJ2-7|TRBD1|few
CASSYGTGNYEQYF
TGTGCCAGCAGTTACGGGACAGGCAACTACGAGCAGTACTTC
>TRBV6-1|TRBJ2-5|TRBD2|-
CASRWGGEETQYF
TGTGCCAGCAGATGGGGGGGGGAAGAGACCCAGTACTTC
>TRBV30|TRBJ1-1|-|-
CAWSSEVITEAFF
TGTGCCTGGAGTTCTGAGGTTATCACTGAAGCTTTCTTT
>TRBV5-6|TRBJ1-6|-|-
CASSLETGLSSYNSPLHF
TGTGCCAGCAGCTTGGAAACAGGCCTGAGCTCCTATAATTCACCCCTCCACTTT
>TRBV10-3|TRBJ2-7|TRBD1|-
CAISGTGGSYEQYF
TGTGCCATCAGTGGGACAGGGGGGTCCTACGAGCAGTACTTC
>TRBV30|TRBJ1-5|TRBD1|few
CAWRGAGGNQPQHF
TGTGCCTGGAGGGGTGCAGGGGGGAATCAGCCCCAGCATTTT
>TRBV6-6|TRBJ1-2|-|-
CASKRDYGYTF
TGTGCCAGCAAACGGGATTATGGCTACACCTTC
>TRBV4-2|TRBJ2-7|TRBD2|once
CASSGPGLAGGRSSYEQYF
TGTGCCAGCAGCGGACCGGGACTAGCGGGGGGTAGGAGCTCCTACGAGCAGTACTTC
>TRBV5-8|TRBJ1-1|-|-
CASSIRAEAFF
TGTGCCAGCAGCATACGGGCTGAAGCTTTCTTT
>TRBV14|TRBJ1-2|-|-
CASTPSREIGYTF
TGTGCCAGCACGCCCTCCAGGGAGATCGGCTACACCTTC
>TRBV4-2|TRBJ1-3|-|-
CASSQEGVTGNTIYF
TGTGCCAGCAGCCAAGAGGGGGTAACTGGAAACACCATATATTTT
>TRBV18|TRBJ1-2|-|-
CASSPPVTGGYGYTF
TGTGCCAGCTCACCACCTGTGACAGGCGGCTATGGCTACACCTTC
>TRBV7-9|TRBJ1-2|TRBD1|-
CASSWGTGGFGYTF
TGTGCCAGCAGCTGGGGGACAGGGGGCTTTGGCTACACCTTC
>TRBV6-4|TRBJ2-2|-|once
CASSDSGTGELFF
TGTGCCAGCAGTGACAGCGGAACCGGGGAGCTGTTTTTT
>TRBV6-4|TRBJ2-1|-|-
CASSKDTNPYNEQFF
TGTGCCAGCAGTAAGGACACGAACCCTTACAATGAGCAGTTCTTC
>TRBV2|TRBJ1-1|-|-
CASTRKALNTEAFF
TGTGCCAGCACCAGAAAAGCACTGAACACTGAAGCTTTCTTT
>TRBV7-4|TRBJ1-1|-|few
CASSLFDGGGEAFF
TGTGCCAGCAGCTTGTTTGACGGCGGGGGTGAAGCTTTCTTT
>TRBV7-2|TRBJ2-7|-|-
CASSLVLVTSYEQYF
TGTGCCAGCAGCCTAGTCCTGGTCACCTCCTACGAGCAGTACTTC
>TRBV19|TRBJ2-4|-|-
CASSPGGLTGRVGAKNIQYF
TGTGCCAGTAGCCCTGGGGGCTTGACAGGGAGGGTAGGAGCCAAAAACATTCAGTACTTC
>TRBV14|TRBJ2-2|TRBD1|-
CASSQDRGGLGGELFF
TGTGCCAGCAGCCAAGATCGAGGGGGCTTGGGCGGGGAGCTGTTTTTT
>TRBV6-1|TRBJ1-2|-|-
CASSAAGLNYGYTF
TGTGCCAGCAGTGCCGCGGGACTGAACTATGGCTACACCTTC
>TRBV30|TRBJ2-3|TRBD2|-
CASSGGWGTDTQYF
TGTGCCTCTAGCGGGGGGTGGGGCACAGATACGCAGTATTTT
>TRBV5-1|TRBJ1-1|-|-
CASSFDRSRAFF
TGCGCCAGCAGTTTTGACAGAAGTCGGGCTTTCTTT
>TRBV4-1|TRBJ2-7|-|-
CATSLRGGSPYEQYF
TGCGCCACCTCACTCCGAGGGGGATCCCCTTACGAGCAGTACTTC
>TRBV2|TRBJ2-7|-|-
CASSDPEGTAYEQYF
TGTGCCAGCAGTGACCCTGAGGGGACGGCCTACGAGCAGTACTTC
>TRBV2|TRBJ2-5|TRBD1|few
CASRSTGGETQYF
TGTGCCAGCAGATCGACAGGGGGAGAGACCCAGTACTTC
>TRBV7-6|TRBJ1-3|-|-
CASSLEVWSGPTSGNTIYF
TGTGCCAGCAGCTTAGAGGTTTGGTCCGGGCCAACCTCTGGAAACACCATATATTTT
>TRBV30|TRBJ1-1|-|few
CAWSELMNTEAFF
TGTGCCTGGAGTGAGCTGATGAACACTGAAGCTTTCTTT